This T cell receptor (beta chain) was retrieved from a study of blood T cell repertoires in COVID-19. Whole-study context: COVID-19 samples, acute and convalescent, were from the United States, Italy and Spain. Nucleic acid was either cDNA or gDNA, and it came from T cells, B-cell-depleted T cells, or PBMCs.

Authors' processing steps: Reference gene primer amplification gave nucleated cell count estimates. Sequencing was performed with immunoSEQ multiplex PCR; in TCRdb, only in-frame clones are kept and a portion is missing. For V, J and clone size, that table is used; D and trimming come from the DNA. The data show around 130,000 clones, with around 88% seen just once and 18% held by the top ten. The CDR3 is 14 amino acids. Losses at the gene ends were 2 bases for V and 4 bases for J; bases not matched to a gene: 3. Germline CDR1 reads MNHNS; CDR2 reads SASEGT. This sequence was found in a man aged 50 or older with active or convalescent COVID-19. Material: peripheral blood. V gene TRBV6-1 combines with J gene TRBJ2-5; 8 nucleotides align to TRBD2. The chain's CDR3 is CASSELAGRETQYF. The CDR3, as DNA: TGTGCCAGCAGTGAATTAGCGGGGAGAGAGACCCAGTACTTC.